This T cell receptor beta chain was identified during a study of blood T cell repertoires in COVID-19. Clones were read by immunoSEQ multiplex PCR, and TCRdb kept only the in-frame ones, dropping some. Of about 140,000 clones in the sample, about 87% are singletons; the top ten hold around 1.7%. J gave up 6 bases and V 1 base, and 5 bases lay outside the gene matches. Germline lookup yields CDR1 SGHAT and CDR2 FQDESV (reference sequence). The CDR3 runs 14 residues. The J gene is TRBJ1-2, the V gene TRBV11-1; TRBD1 agrees at 7 bases. This TCR was sampled from a woman between 50 and 59 years old with acute or convalescent COVID-19. The sample was peripheral blood. As DNA, the CDR3 is TGTGCCAGCAGCTTAGAATCAGGGGGACATGGCTACACCTTC. Residues: CASSLESGGHGYTF.